These 26 T cell receptor beta chains originate from one sample sequenced in a study of T cell repertoires in cytomegalovirus infection (dated by TCRdb to 2018 to 2020). Which antigens these TCRs recognize remains unknown. Sequencing was carried out with an Illumina HiSeq 1500. The public reads were run again by TCRdb, first through fastp at Q25 and then through MiXCR, and only productive beta chains were kept. Entries that share a CDR3 protein sequence are merged under the most common genes and DNA. The sample data list 800,000 to 950,000 distinct CDR3 sequences, and approximately 30% of these were observed just once. The ten largest account for 12% of the sample. Explained via the paper, the treatment or condition label denotes: in vitro stimulation with specific CMV peptide epitopes to enrich CMV-specific T cells. Sequences were derived from cultured CD8+ T cells from PBMCs, sampled from culture after CMV antigen stimulation. The receptors shown here come from a human donor in good health (CMV status not recorded). Some clones in this sample may be carry-over from other donors' samples.

This clonotype was picked up a small number of times. The gene calls are TRBV19 and TRBJ2-1, with 9 bases fitting TRBD2. The CDR3 has 15 residues. The V segment lost 3 bases and the J segment 2 bases; nucleotides outside the gene matches: 2. Germline CDR1 reads LNHDA; CDR2 reads SQIVND (reference sequence). Here the CDR3 reads CASSIGGGAYNEQFF. The CDR3 nucleotides are TGTGCCAGTAGTATCGGCGGGGGGGCCTACAATGAGCAGTTCTTC.

This clonotype was recorded a few times. The chain carries TRBV28 and TRBJ2-5, with TRBD1 matching 8 bases. Germline CDR1 and CDR2: MDHEN and SYDVKM. This CDR3 is 14 amino acids long. The J segment lost 4 bases and the V segment lost 3 bases, leaving 4 bases of the junction unmatched. CDR3 sequence (DNA): TGTGCCAGCAGTTTCCAGGGGGCGCGAGAGACCCAGTACTTC. Protein sequence: CASSFQGARETQYF.

The chain couples TRBV4-1 to TRBJ1-2; D call uncertain. The germline V gene has CDR1 MGHRA and CDR2 YSYEKL. The length of the CDR3 is 15 residues. The V end was cut by 1 base, the J end by 0 bases, with 9 bases between. The CDR3 bases are TGCGCCAGCAGCCAAGTCTTGGCCCCTAACTATGGCTACACCTTC. This gives the protein CASSQVLAPNYGYTF.

The chain joins TRBV25-1 to TRBJ2-7; D possibly uses TRBD1 or TRBD2 (5 bases each). Trimming removed 1 base from V and 7 bases from J, with 26 bases in between. The CDR3 extends over 18 amino acids. Germline-derived CDR1 and CDR2 are MGHDK and SYGVNS. CDR3 DNA: TGTGCCAGCAGTGAATGGGGCGGGTCGGGGACGACCAGGTCTGAGCAGTACTTC. Translated: CASSEWGGSGTTRSEQYF.

This clonotype has a handful of counts. The V call is TRBV6-5, the J call TRBJ2-1; 8 bases line up with TRBD2. The V gene end was trimmed by 7 bases and the J gene end by 7 bases; junction bases not matched to a gene: 9. CDR3 length: 14 residues. Germline assignment: CDR1 MNHEY and CDR2 SVGAGI. This chain's CDR3 is CASTPLGGANEQFF. Here the CDR3 DNA reads TGTGCCAGCACCCCACTCGGGGGGGCTAATGAGCAGTTCTTC.

CDR3: CASSIEGGSEEAFF. The CDR3 region has the DNA TGTGCCAGTAGTATAGAAGGAGGCAGTGAAGAAGCTTTCTTT. The chain has TRBV19 and TRBJ1-1; no definite D call. Between the trimmed V and J ends, which lost 0 bases and 8 bases, there was a span of 13 bases. CDR1 is LNHDA and CDR2 is SQIVND in the germline V gene (reference sequence). The CDR3 totals 14 residues. The variable domain in full, completed from reference TRBV19 and TRBJ1-1, reads DGGITQSPKYLFRKEGQNVTLSCEQNLNHDAMYWYRQDPGQGLRLIYYSQIVNDFQKGDIAEGYSVSREKKESFPLTVTSAQKNPTAFYLCASSIEGGSEEAFFGQGTRLTVV.

Many counts were recorded for this clonotype. V is TRBV7-2 and J is TRBJ2-5; D perhaps matches TRBD1 (5 bases). Germline V gene lookup returns CDR1 SGHTA and CDR2 FQGNSA. The CDR3 runs to 15 residues. Between the trimmed V and J ends, which lost 1 base and 3 bases, there was a span of 12 bases. DNA for the CDR3: TGTGCCAGCAGCTTAGAGGACACGCTGAAAGAGACCCAGTACTTC. This codes for CASSLEDTLKETQYF.

This clonotype was observed a few times. The V and J genes are TRBV10-3 and TRBJ2-1, with D unresolved. Germline V CDR1 and CDR2: ENHRY, SYGVKD. The CDR3 extends over 19 amino acids. Trimming removed 3 bases from V and 0 bases from J, with 21 bases in between. The CDR3 DNA reads as TGTGCCATCAGTGACGAAGGAACATCAAAACCTAGCTCCTACAATGAGCAGTTCTTC. Translating it yields CAISDEGTSKPSSYNEQFF.

The V and J genes are TRBV2 and TRBJ2-3, with D possibly TRBD2 on 7 matching bases. Germline values: CDR1 SNHLY, CDR2 FYNNEI. Trimming took 7 bases from V and 5 from J, leaving 13 bases between them. The length of the CDR3 is 13 residues. In nucleotides, the CDR3 is TGTGCCAGCAAAGGCGGGGGCCTAGATACGCAGTATTTT. This sequence encodes CASKGGGLDTQYF.

This clonotype has just one count. J is TRBJ1-2 and V is TRBV27, with TRBD1 as a possible D gene (5 bases). The V end was cut by 6 bases, the J end by 0 bases, with 14 bases between. Germline lookup yields CDR1 MNHEY and CDR2 SMNVEV (reference sequence). This CDR3 is 15 amino acids long. The CDR3 here is CASSFGGLANYGYTF. CDR3 in DNA: TGTGCCAGCAGCTTCGGGGGTCTAGCTAACTATGGCTACACCTTC.

The chain employs TRBV20-1 and TRBJ2-4, with TRBD1 matching 10 bases. The trim removed 3 bases at V and 1 base at J, leaving 3 bases unmatched. This CDR3 comprises 15 residues. Germline CDR1 and CDR2: DFQATT and SNEGSKA (reference sequence). CDR3 amino acids: CSARDRGEAKNIQYF. The CDR3 region has the DNA TGCAGTGCTAGGGACAGGGGGGAGGCCAAAAACATTCAGTACTTC.

The CDR3 sequence: CASSPYRDGGENKQFF. The DNA of the CDR3 is TGTGCCAGCAGCCCTTATCGAGACGGGGGGGAAAATAAGCAGTTCTTC. The gene calls are TRBV6-2 or TRBV6-3 and TRBJ2-1, with TRBD2 matching over 8 bases. Germline assignment: CDR1 MNHEY and CDR2 SVGEGT. Unmatched junction bases numbered 18, after V lost 6 bases and J lost 11 bases. The CDR3 has 16 residues.

The chain has TRBV6-1 and TRBJ2-1; D remains ambiguous. Trimming left V 1 base short and J 4 bases short, with 5 bases between. The CDR3 length is 13 residues. CDR1 is MNHNS and CDR2 is SASEGT in the germline V gene. The CDR3 DNA is TGTGCCAGCAGTGAAGAAGGGTACAATGAGCAGTTCTTC. This sequence encodes CASSEEGYNEQFF.

V usage is TRBV6-6 and J usage is TRBJ1-1; weak D call: TRBD1 (5 bases). CDR3 length: 15 amino acids. Trimming shortened V by 4 bases and J by 5 bases, and 17 bases separated the two germline ends. Germline values: CDR1 MNHNY, CDR2 SVGAGI (reference sequence). The CDR3 spells CASSSLSSGGTEAFF. CDR3 DNA: TGTGCCAGCAGTTCCCTCTCGAGCGGGGGGACTGAAGCTTTCTTT.

The V and J genes are TRBV20-1 and TRBJ2-1, with D maybe TRBD2 (6 bases). Trimming shortened V by 3 bases and J by 7 bases, and 16 bases separated the two germline ends. This CDR3 is 14 amino acids long. Germline V gives CDR1 DFQATT, CDR2 SNEGSKA (reference sequence). CDR3 protein: CSASPRRGKNEQFF. The CDR3 region has the DNA TGCAGTGCTAGCCCGCGACGGGGGAAAAATGAGCAGTTCTTC.

This rearrangement joins TRBV11-2 to TRBJ2-1; 8 nucleotides align to TRBD2. Trimming at V came to 3 bases and at J to 2 bases, leaving 6 bases not matched to a gene. This CDR3 contains 16 residues. CDR1 SGHAT and CDR2 FQNNGV come from the germline V gene. Written as DNA, the CDR3 is TGTGCCAGCAGCTTCCCAGCGGGGGCCGCCTACAATGAGCAGTTCTTC. Protein sequence: CASSFPAGAAYNEQFF.

For the CDR3, the DNA is TGCGCCAGCAGCCAAGATAGAGGGACCCACAATGAGCAGTTCTTC. Amino acid sequence: CASSQDRGTHNEQFF. J is TRBJ2-1 and V is TRBV4-1; D may be TRBD1 or TRBD2 (5 bases each). Germline V gives CDR1 MGHRA, CDR2 YSYEKL. This CDR3 has 15 residues. Trimming removed 0 bases from V and 5 bases from J, with 11 bases in between.

The J gene is TRBJ1-1, the V gene TRBV27; D remains ambiguous. This CDR3 comprises 14 residues. The germline V and J ends were trimmed by 7 bases and 2 bases, with 14 bases remaining between them. Germline CDR1 MNHEY, CDR2 SMNVEV (reference sequence). The CDR3 here is CASKYNGGNTEAFF. The CDR3 nucleotides are TGTGCCAGCAAGTATAACGGCGGAAACACTGAAGCTTTCTTT.

V gene TRBV7-9 combines with J gene TRBJ1-4, with D uncertain. Trimming cost V 7 bases and J 7 bases, with 13 bases left between them. The CDR3 loop spans 13 amino acids. Germline V gives CDR1 SEHNR, CDR2 FQNEAQ (reference sequence). CDR3 sequence: CASIADRGEKLFF. CDR3 sequence (DNA): TGTGCCAGCATCGCGGACCGTGGTGAAAAACTGTTTTTT.

This clonotype was seen many times. The V and J genes are TRBV7-2 and TRBJ2-2; D is uncertain. The ends were cut back, 0 bases at V and 6 bases at J, with 5 bases in the middle. The CDR3 runs to 13 residues. Looked up from germline, CDR1 is SGHTA and CDR2 is FQGNSA. As DNA, the CDR3 is TGTGCCAGCAGCTTAGCTGGACCCGGGGAGCTGTTTTTT. It specifies CASSLAGPGELFF.

This clonotype was observed at least ten times. The chain uses TRBV28 and TRBJ1-1, with TRBD1 identical over 8 bases. The CDR3 length is 16 residues. Trimming removed 6 bases from V and 1 base from J; junction bases left unmatched: 10. The germline V gene has CDR1 MDHEN and CDR2 SYDVKM. CDR3 region: CASRPRDRRWNTEAFF. The CDR3 nucleotides read TGTGCCAGCAGGCCTAGGGACAGGCGTTGGAACACTGAAGCTTTCTTT. Looking up the rest from reference TRBV28 and TRBJ1-1 gives the full variable domain: DVKVTQSSRYLVKRTGEKVFLECVQDMDHENMFWYRQDPGLGLRLIYFSYDVKMKEKGDIPEGYSVSREKKERFSLILESASTNQTSMYLCASRPRDRRWNTEAFFGQGTRLTVV.

In its sample, this clonotype was seen a few times. The V gene is TRBV27, the J gene TRBJ1-2, with D maybe TRBD1 (5 bases). Germline assignment: CDR1 MNHEY and CDR2 SMNVEV (reference sequence). V was cut by 4 bases and J by 5 bases, with 20 bases left in between. The CDR3 length is 16 residues. The CDR3 sequence is CASSSVPMGGIYGYTF. The CDR3, as DNA: TGTGCCAGCAGTTCCGTGCCGATGGGGGGGATTTATGGCTACACCTTC.

Concerning this clonotype: One end of the junction does not line up with germline, which may come from a read error. The chain employs TRBV13 and TRBJ2-3; 7 bases map to TRBD2. This CDR3 is built from 16 residues. Per germline, CDR1 PRHDT and CDR2 FYEKMQ (reference sequence). The CDR3 DNA is TGCGCCAGCAGCTTGGATCTAGCGGACCGCACAGATACGCAGTATTTT. Translated: CASSLDLADRTDTQYF.

This clonotype was found many times. The chain employs TRBV7-2 and TRBJ2-1, with D possibly TRBD1 on 5 matching bases. Between the trimmed V and J ends, which lost 1 base and 5 bases, there was a span of 12 bases. Germline V gene sequence: CDR1 SGHTA, CDR2 FQGNSA. The length of the CDR3 is 15 residues. The CDR3 coding sequence is TGTGCCAGCAGCTTAGAGTCAAGGGGAAACAATGAGCAGTTCTTC. Translation gives CASSLESRGNNEQFF.

There are a few counts of this clonotype. The J gene is TRBJ2-1, the V gene TRBV12-3 or TRBV12-4; D not resolved. This CDR3 contains 12 residues. With 5 bases removed from V and 7 bases from J, the gap between germline ends came to 9 bases. CDR3: CASSRAVNEQFF. The CDR3 nucleotides read TGTGCCAGCAGTCGGGCCGTTAATGAGCAGTTCTTC.

This clonotype was counted only a few times. The gene calls are TRBV12-3 or TRBV12-4 and TRBJ2-1; TRBD2 matches at 11 bases. V was clipped by 7 bases and J by 0 bases; unmatched bases: 5. There are 16 residues in the CDR3. The CDR3 nucleotides are TGTGCCAGCATTCCTAGCGGGGGGCCCTCCTACAATGAGCAGTTCTTC. Translating it yields CASIPSGGPSYNEQFF.